This T cell receptor (beta chain) was documented in a study of identical twins. MiXCR, run by TCRdb on the 5' RACE reads, gives a single entry per CDR3 protein. The table shows about 250,000 distinct CDR3 sequences, with approximately 7.9% occurring only once. This CDR3 contains 12 residues. V lost 6 bases to trimming and J lost 12 bases, with 17 bases between them. This clonotype was seen a handful of times. The antigen remains undetermined. Study-level findings and limits: Excess sharing by twins proved weaker in beta out-of-frame sequences. Conclusions came from cross-sectional statistical analysis, not from following the same donors. The presence of invariant MAIT and iNKT cells could partly confound analyses of zero-insertion sequences. The abundant beta clonotypes from cord blood had fewer insertions, and memory repertoires had none of this.

The sample was also linked to a second study, of yellow fever vaccine responses in identical twins.

This sequence originates from a woman aged 18 to 35 in good health. The chain joins TRBV12-3 or TRBV12-4 to TRBJ1-1; D call uncertain. Sequenced sample: CD8+ T cells sorted from blood. CDR3 sequence (DNA): TGTGCCAGCAGCCCAGGACGGTTAGTACCTTTCTTT. Protein sequence: CASSPGRLVPFF.